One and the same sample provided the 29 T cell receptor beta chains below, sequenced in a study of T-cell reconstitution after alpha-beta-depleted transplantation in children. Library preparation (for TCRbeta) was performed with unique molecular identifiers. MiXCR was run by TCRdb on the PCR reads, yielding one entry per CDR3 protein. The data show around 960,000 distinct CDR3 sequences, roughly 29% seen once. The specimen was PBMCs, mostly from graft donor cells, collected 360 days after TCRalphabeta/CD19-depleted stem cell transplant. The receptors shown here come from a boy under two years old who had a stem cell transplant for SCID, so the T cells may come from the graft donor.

This CDR3 is CATQVMNTGELFF. CDR3 coding DNA: TGTGCCACGCAGGTGATGAACACCGGGGAGCTGTTTTTT. The rearrangement joins TRBV12-3 or TRBV12-4 to TRBJ2-2, with D hard to call. V was trimmed by 10 bases and J by 1 base, leaving 10 bases between them. CDR3 length: 13 residues.

CDR3 bases: TGTGCCAGCAGGCTTTGGACAGTCACCGGGGAGCTGTTTTTT. Its protein is CASRLWTVTGELFF. The chain has TRBV6-1 and TRBJ2-2, with D possibly TRBD1 on 6 matching bases. CDR1 is MNHNS and CDR2 is SASEGT in the germline V gene. Trimming took off 6 bases at V and 4 bases at J, with 12 bases between the two ends. The CDR3 sequence is 14 residues long.

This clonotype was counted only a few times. CDR3 in DNA: TGCAGTGCTAGAGCCAGGGTCGATGGCTACACCTTC. It translates to CSARARVDGYTF. The rearrangement uses TRBV20-1 and TRBJ1-2, with D possibly being TRBD1 (5 bases). CDR1 is DFQATT and CDR2 is SNEGSKA in the germline V gene (reference sequence). The CDR3 is 12 residues long. Trimming pared 1 base from V and 6 bases from J, leaving 9 bases between.

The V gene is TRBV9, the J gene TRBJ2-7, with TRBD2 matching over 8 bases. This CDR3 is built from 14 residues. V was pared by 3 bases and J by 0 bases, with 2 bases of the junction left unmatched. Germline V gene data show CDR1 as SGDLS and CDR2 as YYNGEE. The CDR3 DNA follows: TGTGCCAGCAGCGCCGGGGGGGTCTCCTACGAGCAGTACTTC. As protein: CASSAGGVSYEQYF.

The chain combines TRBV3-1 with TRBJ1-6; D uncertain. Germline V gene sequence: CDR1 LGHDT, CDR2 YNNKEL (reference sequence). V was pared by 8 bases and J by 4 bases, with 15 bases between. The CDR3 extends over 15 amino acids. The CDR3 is CASGPSVGYNSPLHF. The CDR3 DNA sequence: TGTGCCAGCGGGCCCTCGGTGGGGTATAATTCACCCCTCCACTTT.

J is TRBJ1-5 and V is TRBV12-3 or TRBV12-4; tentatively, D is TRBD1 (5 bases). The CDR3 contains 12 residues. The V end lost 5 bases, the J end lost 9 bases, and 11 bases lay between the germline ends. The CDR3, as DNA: TGTGCCAGCAGTCAGCAGGGTTTGCCCCAGCATTTT. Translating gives CASSQQGLPQHF.

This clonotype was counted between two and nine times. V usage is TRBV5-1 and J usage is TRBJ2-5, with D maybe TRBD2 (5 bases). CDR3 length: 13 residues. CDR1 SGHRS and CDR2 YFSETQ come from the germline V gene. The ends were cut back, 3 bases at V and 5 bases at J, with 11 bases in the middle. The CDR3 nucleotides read TGCGCCAGCAGCTACCAGCGGAGGGAGACCCAGTACTTC. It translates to CASSYQRRETQYF. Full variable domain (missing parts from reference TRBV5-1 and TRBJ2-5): KAGVTQTPRYLIKTRGQQVTLSCSPISGHRSVSWYQQTPGQGLQFLFEYFSETQRNKGNFPGRFSGRQFSNSRSEMNVSTLELGDSALYLCASSYQRRETQYFGPGTRLLVL.

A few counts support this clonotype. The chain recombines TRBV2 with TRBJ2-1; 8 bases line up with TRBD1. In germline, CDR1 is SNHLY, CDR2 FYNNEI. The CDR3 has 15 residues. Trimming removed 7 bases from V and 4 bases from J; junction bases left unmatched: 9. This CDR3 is CASTLGQGSYNEQFF. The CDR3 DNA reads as TGTGCCAGCACCCTAGGACAGGGCAGTTACAATGAGCAGTTCTTC. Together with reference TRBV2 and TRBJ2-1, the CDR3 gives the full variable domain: EPEVTQTPSHQVTQMGQEVILRCVPISNHLYFYWYRQILGQKVEFLVSFYNNEISEKSEIFDDQFSVERPDGSNFTLKIRSTKLEDSAMYFCASTLGQGSYNEQFFGPGTRLTVL.

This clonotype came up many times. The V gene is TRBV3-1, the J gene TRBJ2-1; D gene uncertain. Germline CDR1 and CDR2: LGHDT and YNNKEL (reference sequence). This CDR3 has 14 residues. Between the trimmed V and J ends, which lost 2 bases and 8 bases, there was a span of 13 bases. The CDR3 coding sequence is TGTGCCAGCAGCCAAATGACTTGGTTGGATGAGCAGTTCTTC. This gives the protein CASSQMTWLDEQFF.

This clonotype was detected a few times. The CDR3 region has the DNA TGTGCCAGCAGCTTAGTTCGGACAGGGCCCGAGCAGTACTTC. Its protein product is CASSLVRTGPEQYF. This chain uses TRBV7-8 with TRBJ2-7, with 8 bases lining up with TRBD1. CDR1 and CDR2 (germline): SGHVS, FQNEAQ. This CDR3 spans 14 amino acids. V lost 1 base to trimming and J lost 6 bases; unmatched junction nucleotides: 5.

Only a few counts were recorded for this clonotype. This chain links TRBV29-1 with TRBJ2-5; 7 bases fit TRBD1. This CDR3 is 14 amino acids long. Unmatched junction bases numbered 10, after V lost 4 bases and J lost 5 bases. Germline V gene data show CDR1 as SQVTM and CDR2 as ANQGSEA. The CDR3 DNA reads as TGCAGCGTTGGTAGGGGGCAATGGGGGGAGACCCAGTACTTC. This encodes CSVGRGQWGETQYF.

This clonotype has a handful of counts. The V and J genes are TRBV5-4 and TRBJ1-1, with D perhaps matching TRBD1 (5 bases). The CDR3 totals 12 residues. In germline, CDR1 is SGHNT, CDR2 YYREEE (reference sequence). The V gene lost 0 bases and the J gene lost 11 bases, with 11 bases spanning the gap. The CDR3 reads CASSLDKGRAFF. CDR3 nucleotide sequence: TGTGCCAGCAGCTTGGACAAGGGGAGGGCTTTCTTT. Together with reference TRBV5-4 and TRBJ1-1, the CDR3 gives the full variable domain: ETGVTQSPTHLIKTRGQQVTLRCSSQSGHNTVSWYQQALGQGPQFIFQYYREEENGRGNFPPRFSGLQFPNYSSELNVNALELDDSALYLCASSLDKGRAFFGQGTRLTVV.

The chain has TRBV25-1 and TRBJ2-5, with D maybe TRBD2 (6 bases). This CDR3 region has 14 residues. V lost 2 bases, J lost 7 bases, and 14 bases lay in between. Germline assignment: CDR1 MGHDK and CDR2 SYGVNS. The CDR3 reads CASSELEGPRTQYF. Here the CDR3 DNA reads TGTGCCAGCAGTGAACTGGAGGGCCCGAGGACCCAGTACTTC.

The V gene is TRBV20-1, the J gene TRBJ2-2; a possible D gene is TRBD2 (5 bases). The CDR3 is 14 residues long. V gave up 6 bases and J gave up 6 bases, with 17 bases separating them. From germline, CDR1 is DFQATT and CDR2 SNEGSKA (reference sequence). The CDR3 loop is CSASTSTRPGELFF. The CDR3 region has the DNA TGCAGTGCCTCCACTAGTACCAGGCCCGGGGAGCTGTTTTTT.

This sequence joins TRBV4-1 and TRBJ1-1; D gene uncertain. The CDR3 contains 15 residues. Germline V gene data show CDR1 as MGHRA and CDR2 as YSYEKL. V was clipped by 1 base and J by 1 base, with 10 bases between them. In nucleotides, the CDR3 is TGCGCCAGCAGCCAAGGACCGCGGGGGAACACTGAAGCTTTCTTT. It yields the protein CASSQGPRGNTEAFF.

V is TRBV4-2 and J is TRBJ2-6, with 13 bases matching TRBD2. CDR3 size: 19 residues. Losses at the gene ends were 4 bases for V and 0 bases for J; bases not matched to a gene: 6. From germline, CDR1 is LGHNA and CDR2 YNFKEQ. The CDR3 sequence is CASSRTSGGPSSGANVLTF. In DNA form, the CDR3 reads TGTGCCAGCAGCCGGACTAGCGGGGGCCCTAGCTCTGGGGCCAACGTCCTGACTTTC.

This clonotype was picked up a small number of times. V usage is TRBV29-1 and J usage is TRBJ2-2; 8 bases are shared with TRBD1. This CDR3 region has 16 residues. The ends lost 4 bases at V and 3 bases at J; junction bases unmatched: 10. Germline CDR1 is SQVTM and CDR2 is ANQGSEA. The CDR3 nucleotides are TGCAGCGTTGTGGGTAACGGACAGGGCTACACCGGGGAGCTGTTTTTT. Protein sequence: CSVVGNGQGYTGELFF.

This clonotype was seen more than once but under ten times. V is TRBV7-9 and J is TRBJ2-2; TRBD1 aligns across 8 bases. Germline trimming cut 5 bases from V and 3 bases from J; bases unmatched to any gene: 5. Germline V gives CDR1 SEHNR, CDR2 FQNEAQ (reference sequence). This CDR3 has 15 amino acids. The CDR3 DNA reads TGTGCCAGCAGCGGGGACAGGTTAGACACCGGGGAGCTGTTTTTT. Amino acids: CASSGDRLDTGELFF.

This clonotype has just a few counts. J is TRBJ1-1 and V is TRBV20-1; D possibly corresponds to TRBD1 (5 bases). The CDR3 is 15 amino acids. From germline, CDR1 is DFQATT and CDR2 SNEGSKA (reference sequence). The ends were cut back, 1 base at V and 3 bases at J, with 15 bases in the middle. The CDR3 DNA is TGCAGTGCTAGAGGGGGGATACATTGGGACACTGAAGCTTTCTTT. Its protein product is CSARGGIHWDTEAFF.

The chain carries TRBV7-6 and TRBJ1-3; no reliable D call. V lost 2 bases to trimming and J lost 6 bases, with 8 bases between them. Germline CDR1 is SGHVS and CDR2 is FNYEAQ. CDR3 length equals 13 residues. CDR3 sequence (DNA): TGTGCCAGCAGCTTACAGATCGAAAACACCATATATTTT. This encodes CASSLQIENTIYF.

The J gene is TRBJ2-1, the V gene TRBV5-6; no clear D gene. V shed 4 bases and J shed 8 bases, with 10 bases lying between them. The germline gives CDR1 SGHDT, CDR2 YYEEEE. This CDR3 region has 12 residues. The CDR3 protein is CASSQDPDEQFF. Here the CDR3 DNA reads TGTGCCAGCAGCCAGGACCCCGATGAGCAGTTCTTC.

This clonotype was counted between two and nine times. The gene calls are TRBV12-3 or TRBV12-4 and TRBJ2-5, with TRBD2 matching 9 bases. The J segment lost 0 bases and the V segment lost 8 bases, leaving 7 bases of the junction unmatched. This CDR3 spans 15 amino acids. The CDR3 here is CASSRLAGHQETQYF. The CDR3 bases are TGTGCCAGCTCTCGGCTAGCGGGGCACCAAGAGACCCAGTACTTC.

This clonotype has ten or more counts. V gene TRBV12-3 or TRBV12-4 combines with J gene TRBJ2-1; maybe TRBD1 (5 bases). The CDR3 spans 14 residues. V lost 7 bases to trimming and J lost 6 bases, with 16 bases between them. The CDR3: CASTSRGLTNEQFF. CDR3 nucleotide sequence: TGTGCCAGCACCTCAAGGGGCCTTACCAATGAGCAGTTCTTC.

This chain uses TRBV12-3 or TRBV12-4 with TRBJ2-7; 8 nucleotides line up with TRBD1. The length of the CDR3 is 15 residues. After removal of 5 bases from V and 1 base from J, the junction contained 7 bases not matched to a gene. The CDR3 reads CASSPRGQGSYEQYF. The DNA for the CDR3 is TGTGCCAGCAGTCCCCGAGGACAGGGTTCCTACGAGCAGTACTTC.

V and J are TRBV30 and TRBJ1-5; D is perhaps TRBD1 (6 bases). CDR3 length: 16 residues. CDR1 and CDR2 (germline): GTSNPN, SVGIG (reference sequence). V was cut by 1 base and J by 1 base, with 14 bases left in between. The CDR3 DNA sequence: TGTGCCTGGAGTGGGAGACAGGCCGGGAGCAATCAGCCCCAGCATTTT. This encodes CAWSGRQAGSNQPQHF. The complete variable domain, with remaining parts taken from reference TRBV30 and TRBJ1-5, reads SQTIHQWPATLVQPVGSPLSLECTVEGTSNPNLYWYRQAAGRGLQLLFYSVGIGQISSEVPQNLSASRPQDRQFILSSKKLLLSDSGFYLCAWSGRQAGSNQPQHFGDGTRLSIL.

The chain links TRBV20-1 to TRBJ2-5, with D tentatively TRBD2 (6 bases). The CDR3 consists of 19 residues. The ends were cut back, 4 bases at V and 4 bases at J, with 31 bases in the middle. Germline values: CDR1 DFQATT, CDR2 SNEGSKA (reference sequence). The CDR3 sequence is CSAKSRPTISPTSRETQYF. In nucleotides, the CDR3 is TGCAGTGCTAAGTCTCGCCCAACGATCTCCCCGACTAGTAGAGAGACCCAGTACTTC.

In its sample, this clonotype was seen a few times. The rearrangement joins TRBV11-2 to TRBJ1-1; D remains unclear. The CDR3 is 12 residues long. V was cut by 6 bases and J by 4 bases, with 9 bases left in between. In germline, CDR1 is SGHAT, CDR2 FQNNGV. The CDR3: CASRKVGTEAFF. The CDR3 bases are TGTGCCAGCAGGAAGGTGGGCACTGAAGCTTTCTTT. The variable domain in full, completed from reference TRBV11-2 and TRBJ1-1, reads EAGVAQSPRYKIIEKRQSVAFWCNPISGHATLYWYQQILGQGPKLLIQFQNNGVVDDSQLPKDRFSAERLKGVDSTLKIQPAKLEDSAVYLCASRKVGTEAFFGQGTRLTVV.

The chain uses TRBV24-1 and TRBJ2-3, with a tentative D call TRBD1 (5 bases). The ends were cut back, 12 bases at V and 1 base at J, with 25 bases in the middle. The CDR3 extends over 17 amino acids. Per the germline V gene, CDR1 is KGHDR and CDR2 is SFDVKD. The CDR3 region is CAPRPSRGWGRTDTQYF. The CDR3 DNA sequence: TGTGCCCCCCGACCATCAAGGGGTTGGGGTCGCACAGATACGCAGTATTTT.

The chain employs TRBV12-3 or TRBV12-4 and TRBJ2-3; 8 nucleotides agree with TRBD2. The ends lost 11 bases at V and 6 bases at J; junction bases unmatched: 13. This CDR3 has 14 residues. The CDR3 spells CAERERLGADTQYF. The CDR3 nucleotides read TGTGCCGAGCGGGAGAGACTAGGCGCGGATACGCAGTATTTT.